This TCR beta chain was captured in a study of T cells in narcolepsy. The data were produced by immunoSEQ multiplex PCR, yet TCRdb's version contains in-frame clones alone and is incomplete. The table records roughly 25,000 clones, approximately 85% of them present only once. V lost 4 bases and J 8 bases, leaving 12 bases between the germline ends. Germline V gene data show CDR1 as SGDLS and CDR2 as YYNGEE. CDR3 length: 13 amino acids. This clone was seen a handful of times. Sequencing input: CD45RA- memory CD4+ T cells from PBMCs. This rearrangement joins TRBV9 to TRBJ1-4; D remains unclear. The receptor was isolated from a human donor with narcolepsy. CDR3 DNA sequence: TGTGCCAGCAGCTTCAACCCGCGGGAAAAACTGTTTTTT. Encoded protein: CASSFNPREKLFF. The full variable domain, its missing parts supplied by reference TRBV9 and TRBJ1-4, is DSGVTQTPKHLITATGQRVTLRCSPRSGDLSVYWYQQSLDQGLQFLIQYYNGEERAKGNILERFSAQQFPDLHSELNLSSLELGDSALYFCASSFNPREKLFFGSGTQLSVL.